This entry is about one T cell receptor (beta chain). This same CDR3 is encoded by further DNA sequences in the sample. This sample stems from a study of technical replicates of blood from several donors. The table came from immunoSEQ multiplex PCR; TCRdb's copy has only in-frame clones and leaves some out. The sample has around 67,000 clones; approximately 92% are singletons. Source material: T cells isolated from PBMCs. This clonotype was obtained from a human donor in good health.

CDR3 bases: TGTGCCAGCAGTTTGTCCAGGGCCTACGAGCAGTACTTC. Its protein product is CASSLSRAYEQYF. The chain links TRBV27 to TRBJ2-7; D perhaps matches TRBD1 (5 bases). The CDR3 sequence is 13 residues long. V lost 3 bases and J 2 bases, leaving 8 bases between the germline ends. Germline V lookup: CDR1 MNHEY, CDR2 SMNVEV (reference sequence).